Listed below are T cell receptor beta chains from one sample, sequenced in a study of chemoradiotherapy in HPV16-positive cancers. Some clones are missing from TCRdb's copy, which holds only in-frame ones; the method was immunoSEQ multiplex PCR. The table has 25,000 to 30,000 clones, roughly 93% seen once. Source: blood, taken from a patient who underwent chemoradiotherapy. These TCRs come from a human donor with HPV-associated anogenital cancer. Each CDR3 is given without its conserved first and last residue. D genes are given only for firm matches.

d_gene,j_gene,v_gene,CDR3aa
NA,TRBJ1-3,TRBV19,ASRGKPGPLYGNTIY
TRBD1,TRBJ2-7,TRBV7-3,ASSARQGWEQY
NA,TRBJ1-2,TRBV19,ASSIGRQAYGYT
NA,TRBJ2-4,TRBV19,ASSPQVVNIQY
TRBD1,TRBJ1-5,TRBV18,ASSQGQPGAQPQH
NA,TRBJ2-2,TRBV7-2,ASTLEAHRSGTGELF
NA,TRBJ1-2,TRBV4-1,ASSPRDTTNYGYT
TRBD2,TRBJ2-1,TRBV9,ASSSGKGYNEQF
TRBD2,TRBJ2-7,TRBV5-1,ASSLASGALYEQY
NA,TRBJ2-2,TRBV27,ASTSSGAELF
NA,TRBJ2-1,TRBV19,ASSIGTNEQF
NA,TRBJ2-3,TRBV19,ASSSPAMAVSGDTQY
TRBD1,TRBJ2-4,TRBV2,ASSEDRGLAKNIQY
NA,TRBJ2-5,TRBV15,ATSRDLGAGIWETQY
TRBD1,TRBJ1-2,TRBV6-6,ATWTGDLNYGYT
NA,TRBJ1-5,TRBV6-1,ASSDTFQVGGDQPQH
NA,TRBJ1-4,TRBV7-9,ASSFLGVQGRLF
NA,TRBJ2-5,TRBV29-1,SVEVYGFWETQY
NA,TRBJ1-3,TRBV7-2,ASSLELAGNTIY
NA,TRBJ2-1,TRBV7-6,ASSSPTGSSYNEQF
NA,TRBJ1-2,TRBV7-9,ASSLDGINYGYT
TRBD1,TRBJ2-7,TRBV5-1,ASSMGQAEQY
TRBD1,TRBJ1-3,TRBV5-1,ASSLLTGAGNTIY
TRBD1,TRBJ2-1,TRBV5-1,ASSLGQGYNEQF
NA,TRBJ2-1,TRBV27,ASSLEGPSSYNEQF
TRBD1,TRBJ2-5,TRBV18,ASSLNSGTGTGKTQY
NA,TRBJ2-7,TRBV7-2,ASSFAPGPYEQY
TRBD1,TRBJ2-7,TRBV15,ATSVGTGVFGEQY
TRBD1,TRBJ1-6,TRBV28,ASSPDRGQSPLH
NA,TRBJ1-6,TRBV7-2,ASKTSSYNSPLH
TRBD2,TRBJ2-7,TRBV28,ASSLSRAASGSYEQY
NA,TRBJ2-4,TRBV20-1,SGISGAIQY
NA,TRBJ1-3,TRBV19,ASREGYTIY
NA,TRBJ1-3,TRBV7-2,ASSLARGANGGNTIY
NA,TRBJ1-5,TRBV9,ASSVNSNQPQH
TRBD1,TRBJ2-5,TRBV2,ASSERGLPIETQY
NA,TRBJ2-3,TRBV7-3,ASSLSGRTDTQY
NA,TRBJ2-5,TRBV25-1,ASSVRGQETQY
NA,TRBJ2-7,TRBV6-1,ASSDGRRASYEQY
TRBD1,TRBJ2-3,TRBV7-2,ASSSNRGAGDTQY
NA,TRBJ2-2,TRBV5-1,ASSFKAANTGELF
TRBD1,TRBJ1-1,TRBV9,ASSPGGQAVNTEAF
NA,TRBJ2-5,TRBV10-2,ASSGLGETQY
NA,TRBJ2-2,TRBV7-2,ASSTRGVVANTGELF
NA,TRBJ1-5,TRBV6-1,ASSDRGNQPQH
NA,TRBJ2-1,TRBV19,ASSISSYAEPYNEQF
TRBD2,TRBJ2-3,TRBV14,ASSPIYAGLAGPAGTDTQY
TRBD2,TRBJ2-1,TRBV4-1,ASSQEPSGGSNNEQF
NA,TRBJ2-5,TRBV10-1,ASSDPGATYQETQY
NA,TRBJ1-3,TRBV9,ASSEGGRISGNTIY
NA,TRBJ1-2,TRBV5-4,ASSRGGGYT
NA,TRBJ1-5,TRBV4-3,ASSQVWGSNQPQH
NA,TRBJ2-3,TRBV27,ASSLSIRPTDTQY
NA,TRBJ2-1,TRBV9,ASSVGGRSSYNEQF